One and the same sample provided the 6 T cell receptor beta chains below, sequenced in a study of shared clonotypes between healthy human individuals. Assay: immunoSEQ multiplex PCR; the TCRdb copy retains only in-frame clones and omits some. The sample includes millions of clones, 85% to 95% of them seen just once. The specimen was naive CD4+ T cells sorted from blood. Subset here: CD45RA+ positively selected. The receptors here all came from a man younger than 35 in good health.

The chain combines TRBV5-4 with TRBJ2-2; D might be TRBD2 (6 bases). The germline gives CDR1 SGHNT, CDR2 YYREEE (reference sequence). This CDR3 region has 15 residues. Trimming left V 4 bases short and J 1 base short, with 11 bases between. This CDR3 is CASSVWGVNTGELFF. In DNA form, the CDR3 reads TGTGCCAGCAGCGTCTGGGGGGTGAACACCGGGGAGCTGTTTTTT.

V and J are TRBV18 and TRBJ2-1; 7 bases line up with TRBD1. V gave up 5 bases and J gave up 5 bases; unmatched junction bases: 6. Per the germline V gene, CDR1 is KGHSH and CDR2 is LQKENI. This CDR3 region has 14 residues. The CDR3 region is CASSTRDRDNEQFF. DNA of the CDR3: TGTGCCAGCTCAACCCGGGACAGAGACAATGAGCAGTTCTTC.

The chain uses TRBV7-2 and TRBJ1-2; D gene uncertain. This CDR3 contains 14 residues. V lost 5 bases, J lost 4 bases, and 14 bases lay in between. Germline CDR1 and CDR2: SGHTA and FQGNSA. CDR3 DNA: TGTGCCAGCAGCCAGACGGGATCCAGCTATGGCTACACCTTC. As protein: CASSQTGSSYGYTF.

This rearrangement joins TRBV28 to TRBJ2-2; 8 nucleotides align to TRBD2. The CDR3 length is 16 residues. V lost 5 bases to trimming and J lost 0 bases; unmatched junction nucleotides: 5. CDR1 is MDHEN and CDR2 is SYDVKM in the germline V gene. CDR3 sequence: CASSRAGASNTGELFF. The CDR3 DNA reads as TGTGCCAGCAGTCGAGCGGGGGCCTCGAACACCGGGGAGCTGTTTTTT.

The CDR3 DNA reads TGTGCCAGCAGCAGAGGACTAGCAGCCGGCGAGCAGTACTTC. This codes for CASSRGLAAGEQYF. The rearrangement links TRBV7-9 to TRBJ2-7; 8 nucleotides align to TRBD2. Trimming at V came to 5 bases and at J to 6 bases, leaving 9 bases not matched to a gene. From germline, CDR1 is SEHNR and CDR2 FQNEAQ (reference sequence). There are 14 residues in the CDR3.

This clone was detected only once. The CDR3 protein is CASSETRLAGALNEQFF. The CDR3 DNA is TGTGCCAGCAGTGAAACCCGACTAGCGGGAGCCCTCAATGAGCAGTTCTTC. This chain uses TRBV25-1 with TRBJ2-1; TRBD2 aligns across 12 bases. With V trimmed by 2 bases and J by 6 bases, 8 bases remained unmatched. This CDR3 has 17 residues. Germline values: CDR1 MGHDK, CDR2 SYGVNS. Using reference TRBV25-1 and TRBJ2-1 for the parts outside the CDR3, the full variable domain is EADIYQTPRYLVIGTGKKITLECSQTMGHDKMYWYQQDPGMELHLIHYSYGVNSTEKGDLSSESTVSRIRTEHFPLTLESARPSHTSQYLCASSETRLAGALNEQFFGPGTRLTVL.